The rows below give T cell receptor beta chains drawn from one sample of a study of T-cell reconstitution after alpha-beta-depleted transplantation in children. MiXCR was run by TCRdb on the PCR reads, yielding one entry per CDR3 protein. Of over 150,000 distinct CDR3 sequences listed, about 6.6% were seen once; the top ten hold approximately 5.7%. This specimen consisted of PBMCs, obtained before TCRalphabeta/CD19-depleted stem cell transplant. The receptors shown here come from a boy aged 2 to 9 with acute lymphoblastic leukemia, due to receive a stem cell transplant. The CDR3 runs from the conserved cysteine through the conserved F or W. A D gene is named only where the DNA matches it firmly. Not all rows give a size; the values are once, few, many and, for expanded clones, a class.

abundance	j_gene	d_gene	v_gene	CDR3aa
medium-sized	TRBJ2-7	TRBD1	TRBV7-2	CASSLSPGTVGKQYF
few	TRBJ1-1	-	TRBV7-2	CASSLELGYTEAFF
many	TRBJ2-1	-	TRBV20-1	CSALGVVLYNEQFF
many	TRBJ1-6	-	TRBV28	CASSSIRVSPSPLHF
many	TRBJ1-6	TRBD1	TRBV2	CASRGQLRNSPLHF
few	TRBJ2-1	TRBD2	TRBV5-1	CASSLGPTTSGRATYNEQFF
few	TRBJ1-2	-	TRBV5-6	CASSWTGGDDYGYTF
few	TRBJ2-7	TRBD1	TRBV14	CASSQGGQGSYEQYF
many	TRBJ1-5	TRBD1	TRBV29-1	CSVRTGVGQPQHF
many	TRBJ1-4	-	TRBV20-1	CSARQGFEKLFF
few	TRBJ2-4	-	TRBV6-1	CASTDTPQANIQYF
-	TRBJ2-1	TRBD2	TRBV18	CASSLARHPTSGTYNEQFF
many	TRBJ2-3	TRBD2	TRBV18	CASSPASGDTDTQYF
-	TRBJ2-1	TRBD2	TRBV4-2	CASSQVSGLAINEQFF
many	TRBJ1-1	-	TRBV7-2	CASTPSWGGTEAFF
few	TRBJ2-7	-	TRBV2	CASSTGPTRYEQYF
many	TRBJ2-3	TRBD1	TRBV3-1	CASNSQGGTQYF
many	TRBJ2-1	-	TRBV27	CASSLSFPTARRFF
many	TRBJ1-6	-	TRBV11-2	CASSLGGNSPLHF
many	TRBJ2-7	-	TRBV7-8	CASSLSANEQYF
many	TRBJ2-7	-	TRBV27	CASSLADKAEQYF
many	TRBJ2-3	-	TRBV20-1	CSARGGKLGVMGQYF
many	TRBJ1-1	TRBD1	TRBV13	CASSPGRQGFTEAFF
few	TRBJ2-3	TRBD2	TRBV27	CASTTWAGVSTDTQYF
-	TRBJ1-5	-	TRBV9	CASSATGNSNQPQHF
-	TRBJ2-1	TRBD2	TRBV20-1	CSIYQRRESYNEQFF
many	TRBJ2-6	-	TRBV11-2	CASSERISGANVLTF
-	TRBJ2-7	TRBD1	TRBV5-1	CASSMDQQGKTTYEQYF
many	TRBJ2-5	-	TRBV7-2	CASSSGSEETQYF
few	TRBJ1-1	-	TRBV6-1	CASSESPAFF
-	TRBJ2-2	TRBD2	TRBV7-6	CASSQWAGANTGELFF
many	TRBJ2-5	-	TRBV18	CASSPRPLEEEYF
many	TRBJ1-2	TRBD1	TRBV29-1	CSADRGKAGGYTF
many	TRBJ2-1	-	TRBV5-5	CASSPVWGLLHEQFF
-	TRBJ2-1	-	TRBV27	CASSKLSHEQFF
-	TRBJ2-7	-	TRBV12-3/TRBV12-4	CASRPDSGGNEQYF
many	TRBJ2-5	-	TRBV9	CASSVGGSGTQYF
few	TRBJ1-2	-	TRBV5-6	CASSLGTENYGYTF
many	TRBJ1-4	TRBD1	TRBV7-2	CASSANPTGTGGATAEKLFF
few	TRBJ1-1	-	TRBV3-1	CASSQLSGLGTEAFF
-	TRBJ2-2	-	TRBV9	CASSGPGDTGELFF
many	TRBJ2-2	TRBD2	TRBV7-7	CASSLRTSGPNTGELFF
many	TRBJ2-3	TRBD2	TRBV6-1	CASSPLTSGEDTQYF
many	TRBJ2-1	TRBD1	TRBV28	CASRQPMTGEEQFF
-	TRBJ2-7	-	TRBV6-8	CASAPPYEQYF
many	TRBJ2-3	-	TRBV7-2	CASREIGGAKQYF
-	TRBJ2-6	-	TRBV3-1	CASSQDRQTNSGANVLTF
many	TRBJ2-7	-	TRBV28	CASSPPRVEQYF
-	TRBJ1-3	-	TRBV5-6	CASSLFAGSGNTIYF
-	TRBJ2-3	TRBD2	TRBV12-3/TRBV12-4	CASSFLRTRWYSQNRTDTQYF
many	TRBJ2-5	TRBD1	TRBV2	CASITGTGRLLKETQYF
many	TRBJ2-1	-	TRBV7-2	CASSAASAFGEQFF
few	TRBJ1-2	-	TRBV3-1	CASSQDYGYTF
many	TRBJ1-3	-	TRBV4-2	CASSQDPRGKGDTIYF
many	TRBJ2-7	-	TRBV7-2	CASRPAPTDYYEQYF
many	TRBJ2-3	TRBD2	TRBV12-3/TRBV12-4	CASSPTSGAVQYF
once	TRBJ2-1	-	TRBV12-3/TRBV12-4	CASSDPLLNEQFF